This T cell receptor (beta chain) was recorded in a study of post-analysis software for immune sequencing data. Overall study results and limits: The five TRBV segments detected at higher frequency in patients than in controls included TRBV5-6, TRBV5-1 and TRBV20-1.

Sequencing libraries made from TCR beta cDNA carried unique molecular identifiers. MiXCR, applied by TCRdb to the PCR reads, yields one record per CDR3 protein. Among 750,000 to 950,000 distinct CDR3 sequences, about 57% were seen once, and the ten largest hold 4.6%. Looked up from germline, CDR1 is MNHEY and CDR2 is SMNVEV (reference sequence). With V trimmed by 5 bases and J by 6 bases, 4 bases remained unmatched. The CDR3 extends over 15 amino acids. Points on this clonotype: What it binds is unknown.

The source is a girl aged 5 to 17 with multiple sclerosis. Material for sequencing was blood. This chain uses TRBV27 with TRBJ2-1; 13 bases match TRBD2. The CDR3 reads CASSRTSGRGNEQFF. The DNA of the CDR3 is TGTGCCAGCAGTCGAACTAGCGGGAGGGGCAATGAGCAGTTCTTC.